This T cell receptor beta chain was identified in a study of memory CD4+ T cells and cytomegalovirus serostatus (dated by TCRdb to between 2018 and 2021). Study-wide context: The 35 or so healthy Belgian adults in the cohort included 9 who were CMV seropositive and roughly 24 who were CMV seronegative. CD4+ memory TCRbeta repertoires of a Belgian cohort with known cytomegalovirus serostatus were sequenced in order to replicate a published TCR-based CMV serostatus classifier.

A FACSAria II was used to sort memory CD4+ T cells, defined as single viable CD3+CD4+CD8-CD45RO+ cells. CMV serostatus was determined using a Roche Elecsys assay that detects serum IgG against CMV pp150, pp28, p38 and p52. Once the samples were thawed, total CD4+ T cells were enriched through positive selection using CD4 magnetic microbeads. The samples came from a different study that was designed specifically to examine the CD4+ T cell memory repertoire. Peripheral blood mononuclear cells were isolated and cryopreserved according to standard operating procedures, and serum was kept at -80 degrees C. The staining used CD3-PerCP (BW264/56), CD4-APC (RPA-T4), CD45RO-PE (UCHT1) and CD8-Pacific Orange (3B5) antibodies, and Sytox blue was used to exclude non-viable cells. V and J lose 7 bases and 6 bases, and a span of 22 bases separates them. The germline V gene encodes CDR1 MDHEN and CDR2 SYDVKM. The CDR3, cysteine through phenylalanine, is 15 amino acids long. The read is trimmed to its CDR3 DNA, 45 bases read in frame from base 1.

This clone was detected once. Its antigen has not been determined. Base qualities are not at hand, and no much larger clone is one base apart. Results and caveats for the whole study, not just this receptor: The results were read as suggesting that the CMV-associated TCR signature is, for the most part, present in the CD4+ memory repertoire. Among the roughly 160 previously reported CMV-associated TCRbeta sequences, 67 showed up in the CD4+ memory repertoires, with each one found in between one and five individuals. For predicting CMV serostatus, the median bootstrapped AUC was roughly 0.96 using the original framework and around 0.9 using a US-trained random forest. Only CD4+CD45RO+ memory cells were sequenced, in contrast to the original study, which included naive and memory CD4+ and CD8+ populations. The original-framework classifier achieved a median bootstrapped AUC of almost 0.97 with a 95% CI of 0.76-1.00 on the Belgian cohort.

Genomic DNA was extracted from sorted cells with the Quick-DNA Microprep Kit. Amplification of TCRbeta DNA was done with the immunoSEQ hsTCRbeta kit, following the protocol from the manufacturer. TCRbeta libraries were sequenced on an Illumina MiSeq instrument. As for the authors' bioinformatics: Following removal of out-of-frame sequences, more than 2,000,000 distinct TCRbeta sequences were retained, with an average of roughly 70,000 per individual. Two values were used to score each individual: the count of under 200 previously reported CMV-associated TCRbeta sequences and the total count of productive distinct TCRbeta sequences. A beta-binomial model was reimplemented in Python, and random forests from scikit-learn, run with default parameters, were trained on data from the US cohort. Classifier performance on the Belgian cohort was summarized as median AUC with percentile confidence intervals calculated over 10,000 bootstrap iterations. In TCRdb, the immuneACCESS table is reduced to in-frame sequences with V and J assigned. These tables do not hold every clone; where another copy was compared, an unresolved V gene accounts for under half, and the others remain unexplained. That table is the source of V, J and clone size, and D and trimming were worked out from the DNA. Present in this sample are roughly 50,000 clones, 78% of which were seen just once. The ten largest clones represent about 0.73% of the sample.

What was sequenced was memory CD4+ T cells from blood. This clonotype was sampled from an adult in good health and CMV-seronegative. This chain is built from TRBV28 and TRBJ2-7, with TRBD1 tentatively as D gene (8 bases match). The CDR3 protein sequence reads: CASTKTTGGVSEQYF. The nucleotide sequence is given as TGTGCCAGCACTAAAACCACAGGGGGGGTAAGCGAGCAGTACTTC.